This paragraph reports one T cell receptor beta chain. Its antigen has not been determined. This could be a read error, since a much larger clone is one nucleotide away. This specimen belongs to a study of CD8+CD57+ T cells in acquired aplastic anemia (dated by TCRdb to 2016 to 2019). General notes on the study: On average, sorted CD4+ and CD8+ cells yielded around 3.5 ug of extracted DNA, with a range of roughly 0.17 to 27.4 ug. Mean read counts for healthy donor samples were about 10 million for CD4+ cells and some 12 million for CD8+ cells.

TCR beta VDJ combination and CDR3 sequence profiling used genomic DNA as the template. An Illumina HiSeq 2000 was used for TCR repertoire sequencing. Under the source paper's analysis protocol: Repertoire assessment relied on Simpson's diversity index, CDR3 size and DJ length profiles, and TRBV/TRBJ rearrangement plots. The most abundant DNA sequence in the deep sequencing data was defined as the immunodominant clone. CDR3 amino acid sequences were checked for sharing across subjects and were also compared against the VDJdb database and published repertoires. TCRdb reprocessed the public reads (quality trimming at Q25 with fastp, clone calling with MiXCR) and kept in-frame beta chains. Rows are unified per CDR3 protein, each entry keeping the most common DNA and genes. The V and J calls shown here were made by TCRdb, not taken from the authors' results. The sample yields about 180,000 distinct CDR3 sequences; under 55% were counted once. The ten most abundant clones make up approximately 2.9% of the sample.

Measured from the cysteine to the phenylalanine, the CDR3 is 15 residues long. Only the CDR3 portion is preserved as DNA: 45 bases, with reading frame beginning at the first base. The germline V gene encodes CDR1 MNHNS and CDR2 SASEGT. The study deep-sequenced TCR repertoires of sorted CD4+ and CD8+ blood T cells from severe aplastic anemia patients and healthy subjects. Ficoll-Paque density gradient centrifugation was used to isolate peripheral blood mononuclear cells. Before DNA extraction, CD4+ and CD8+ T cells were sorted by FACS or by magnetic beads. The research as a whole found: Although roughly 30 CD8+ CDR3 sequences were shared by patients and controls, these sequences appeared highly expressed in patients and within the immunodominant clones of patients. No significant difference in CD8+ Simpson's diversity was found between patients and healthy controls (P=0.060).

The rearrangement combines TRBV6-1 with TRBJ1-2; 12 of the junction bases match TRBD1. Sequencing input: sorted CD4+, CD8+, or CD8+CD57+ T cells (not recorded which) from PBMCs. This clonotype was obtained from a human donor in good health. The CDR3 loop reads CASSDRDRGQFGSTF. The sequenced DNA: TGTGCCAGCAGTGACCGGGACAGGGGGCAGTTTGGCTCCACCTTC.